These T cell receptor beta chains were read from a single sample in a study of cytomegalovirus exposure and HLA in healthy donors. Profiling relied on immunoSEQ multiplex PCR, and the TCRdb table lists in-frame clones only, not all of them. The sample lists about 170,000 clones, over 65% occurring once. Sequenced sample: PBMCs. These TCRs come from a female donor in good health and CMV-seronegative. Both conserved end residues are part of each CDR3. A D gene is named only where the DNA matches it firmly. Clone size is stated in some rows and not others, as once, few, many or a class when expanded.

J | size | V | D | CDR3 | DNA
TRBJ2-7 | once | TRBV19 | TRBD2 | CASSIGLAGTYEQYF | TGTGCCAGTAGTATCGGACTAGCGGGCACCTACGAGCAGTACTTC
TRBJ2-4 | NA | TRBV7-7 | NA | CASSLEQGDIQYF | TGTGCTAGCAGCTTAGAACAGGGAGACATTCAGTACTTC
TRBJ2-7 | NA | TRBV5-4 | TRBD1 | CASSSWTGSYEQYF | TGTGCCAGCAGCTCGTGGACAGGGAGCTACGAGCAGTACTTC
TRBJ2-7 | NA | TRBV18 | NA | CASSPGLATYEQYF | TGTGCCAGCTCACCGGGACTGGCAACCTACGAGCAGTACTTC
TRBJ1-1 | few | TRBV10-3 | NA | CAISAEGGIAFF | TGTGCCATCAGTGCTGAGGGAGGGATAGCTTTCTTT
TRBJ1-5 | NA | TRBV6-5 | NA | CASSPGGSGNQPQHF | TGTGCCAGCAGTCCCGGAGGGTCAGGGAATCAGCCCCAGCATTTT
TRBJ2-7 | once | TRBV7-8 | NA | CASSFGLPSSTWSYEQYF | TGTGCCAGCAGCTTCGGACTTCCGAGTAGCACGTGGTCCTACGAGCAGTACTTC
TRBJ2-7 | NA | TRBV18 | TRBD1 | CASSASAGQGYEQYF | TGTGCCAGCTCAGCCTCAGCGGGACAGGGCTACGAGCAGTACTTC
TRBJ2-6 | NA | TRBV4-3 | TRBD1 | CASSQDRASGANVLTF | TGCGCCAGCAGCCAGGACAGGGCATCTGGGGCCAACGTCCTGACTTTC
TRBJ1-2 | NA | TRBV7-9 | NA | CASSLEVIRVEGYTF | TGTGCCAGCAGCTTAGAAGTTATACGGGTAGAGGGCTACACCTTC
TRBJ1-2 | NA | TRBV6-6 | TRBD1 | CASKFTGGSYGYTF | TGTGCCAGCAAATTCACAGGGGGGTCCTATGGCTACACCTTC
TRBJ1-5 | few | TRBV4-1 | NA | CASSQATNSQPQHF | TGCGCCAGCAGCCAAGCAACAAATTCCCAGCCCCAGCATTTT
TRBJ1-3 | NA | TRBV10-1 | NA | CASLHGRLSPEGSGNTIYF | TGCGCCAGCTTACACGGCAGGCTATCACCGGAGGGATCTGGAAACACCATATATTTT
TRBJ2-2 | NA | TRBV7-2 | NA | CASSFVAGVTGELFF | TGTGCCAGCAGCTTTGTGGCGGGCGTCACCGGGGAGCTGTTTTTT
TRBJ1-1 | NA | TRBV4-1 | NA | CASSERGGTEAFF | TGCGCCAGCAGCGAAAGGGGAGGCACTGAAGCTTTCTTT
TRBJ2-3 | NA | TRBV4-1 | TRBD1 | CASSQRTGGRSPDTQYF | TGCGCCAGCAGCCAACGGACAGGGGGGCGCAGCCCAGATACGCAGTATTTT
TRBJ1-4 | NA | TRBV11-3 | TRBD1 | CASSPRQGGEKLFF | TGTGCCAGCAGCCCGAGACAGGGAGGTGAAAAACTGTTTTTT
TRBJ2-7 | once | TRBV7-9 | NA | CASSLSTSYEQYF | TGTGCCAGCAGCTTATCTACCTCCTACGAGCAGTACTTC
TRBJ2-7 | NA | TRBV5-4 | TRBD1 | CASSRPGQLSTYEQYF | TGTGCCAGCAGCCGACCGGGACAGTTAAGCACCTACGAGCAGTACTTC
TRBJ2-3 | NA | TRBV6-6 | TRBD2 | CASSLGLAGDTDTQYF | TGTGCCAGCAGTTTGGGACTAGCGGGAGACACAGATACGCAGTATTTT
TRBJ2-4 | NA | TRBV5-4 | TRBD2 | CASSLFLGGGEAKNIQYF | TGTGCCAGCAGCTTGTTTCTAGGCGGGGGGGAAGCCAAAAACATTCAGTACTTC
TRBJ1-3 | NA | TRBV27 | TRBD1 | CASSLGTGLAGNTIYF | TGTGCCAGCAGTTTAGGGACAGGGCTCGCGGGAAACACCATATATTTT
TRBJ1-3 | NA | TRBV7-9 | NA | CASSLGGIGGTIYF | TGTGCCAGCAGCTTAGGCGGGATTGGTGGCACCATATATTTT
TRBJ1-5 | NA | TRBV6-1 | TRBD1 | CASSLGQGTNQPQHF | TGTGCCAGCAGCCTAGGACAGGGCACAAATCAGCCCCAGCATTTT
TRBJ2-5 | NA | TRBV7-6 | NA | CASSSVNQETQYF | TGTGCCAGCAGCTCGGTTAACCAAGAGACCCAGTACTTC